The 25 T cell receptor beta chains below all came from one sample that was sequenced in a study of Ad26.COV2.S vaccination and SARS-CoV-2 variants. The sample's treatment: approximately 18 received Ad26.COV2.S at low or high dose, single or two shots; about 5 received placebo; per-sample allocation not given. Samples were taken on day 63 after the first vaccine or placebo injection. Measured with immunoSEQ multiplex PCR; TCRdb has only the in-frame clones, and not every one. The data contain 410,000 or so clones, about 90% of them singletons. The source was peripheral blood, collected in a trial of Ad26.COV2.S vaccine versus placebo. These receptors were collected from a person aged 18-65 years who received the Ad26.COV2.S COVID-19 vaccine or a placebo.

The V call is TRBV4-3, the J call TRBJ1-1; D may be TRBD1 (6 bases). The germline CDR1 and CDR2 sequences are LGHNA and YSLEER. V was trimmed by 4 bases and J by 10 bases, leaving 22 bases between them. The CDR3 loop spans 15 amino acids. DNA for the CDR3: TGCGCCAGCAGCCTCGGGGGACAAACTTCCTTAGGAGCTTTCTTT. Translating gives CASSLGGQTSLGAFF.

This clone was detected only once. The V gene is TRBV4-3, the J gene TRBJ2-3; 8 bases are a match to TRBD1. This CDR3 region has 18 residues. From germline, CDR1 is LGHNA and CDR2 YSLEER. After removal of 4 bases from V and 0 bases from J, the junction contained 12 bases not matched to a gene. The CDR3 sequence is CASSRTYAGQASTDTQYF. CDR3 sequence (DNA): TGCGCCAGCAGCCGAACCTACGCGGGACAGGCTAGCACAGATACGCAGTATTTT.

The chain joins TRBV7-2 to TRBJ2-5; the D gene is possibly TRBD2 (7 bases). The CDR3 is 16 residues long. Germline-derived CDR1 and CDR2 are SGHTA and FQGNSA. V lost 6 bases to trimming and J lost 4 bases, with 21 bases between them. This chain's CDR3 is CASSSRTNGGPETQYF. The DNA for the CDR3 is TGTGCCAGCAGTTCTCGGACAAACGGGGGGCCAGAGACCCAGTACTTC.

The V call is TRBV6-2 or TRBV6-3, the J call TRBJ1-5; 8 nucleotides match TRBD1. The germline CDR1 and CDR2 sequences are MNHEY and SVGEGT. With V trimmed by 6 bases and J by 7 bases, 8 bases remained unmatched. The CDR3 is made up of 14 amino acids. The CDR3: CASSREQGVQPQHF. The CDR3 region has the DNA TGTGCCAGCAGCCGCGAACAGGGGGTCCAGCCCCAGCATTTT.

The chain combines TRBV7-6 with TRBJ1-4, with a possible D match to TRBD1 (6 bases). V lost 5 bases, J lost 0 bases, and 16 bases lay in between. Germline V CDR1 and CDR2: SGHVS, FNYEAQ. The CDR3 length is 17 residues. The DNA for the CDR3 is TGTGCCAGCAGCCACAGACTACAGGGTGCAACTAATGAAAAACTGTTTTTT. Translation gives CASSHRLQGATNEKLFF. The whole variable domain, remainder taken from reference TRBV7-6 and TRBJ1-4, is GAGVSQSPRYKVTKRGQDVALRCDPISGHVSLYWYRQALGQGPEFLTYFNYEAQQDKSGLPNDRFSAERPEGSISTLTIQRTEQRDSAMYRCASSHRLQGATNEKLFFGSGTQLSVL.

The chain is built from TRBV18 and TRBJ2-5; D may be TRBD1 or TRBD2 (5 bases each). Trimming removed 3 bases at V and 4 bases at J, with 15 bases between. Germline CDR1 and CDR2: KGHSH and LQKENI. CDR3 length: 15 amino acids. Written as DNA, the CDR3 is TGTGCCAGCTCACCCGGGACGGATCTCTTAGAGACCCAGTACTTC. The encoded protein is CASSPGTDLLETQYF.

The chain is built from TRBV7-2 and TRBJ2-3, with 13 positions matching TRBD2. The germline gives CDR1 SGHTA, CDR2 FQGNSA. V gave up 1 base and J gave up 7 bases; unmatched junction bases: 11. The CDR3 extends over 18 amino acids. The chain's CDR3 is CASSLGSPTSGGANTQYF. The CDR3 coding sequence is TGTGCCAGCAGCTTAGGGTCCCCAACTAGCGGGGGGGCAAATACGCAGTATTTT.

The rearrangement links TRBV19 to TRBJ2-3; D not resolved. The CDR3 contains 12 residues. V dropped 8 bases and J dropped 3 bases, with 9 bases sitting between them. Germline V gives CDR1 LNHDA, CDR2 SQIVND (reference sequence). CDR3 sequence reads: CASLGSTDTQYF. CDR3 nucleotides: TGTGCCAGTTTAGGATCGACAGATACGCAGTATTTT.

A few counts support this clone. The chain couples TRBV19 to TRBJ1-5; TRBD1 matches 8 bases. The V and J ends lost 4 bases and 6 bases, in that order; junction bases with no gene match: 14. CDR3 length: 17 amino acids. Germline V gene data show CDR1 as LNHDA and CDR2 as SQIVND (reference sequence). In DNA, the CDR3 is TGTGCCAGTAGTACCGGACAGGGACGGGGCATGAGTCAGCCCCAGCATTTT. It translates to CASSTGQGRGMSQPQHF.

The chain is built from TRBV29-1 and TRBJ1-6; D gene unclear. V lost 5 bases, J lost 0 bases, and 11 bases lay in between. The CDR3 is 15 amino acids. The germline gives CDR1 SQVTM, CDR2 ANQGSEA. The CDR3 region has the DNA TGCAGCGTTCTTCTGGAGAGCTCCTATAATTCACCCCTCCACTTT. It translates to CSVLLESSYNSPLHF.

The chain has TRBV6-2 or TRBV6-3 and TRBJ1-1, with D possibly TRBD1 on 5 matching bases. Trimming took off 2 bases at V and 7 bases at J, with 11 bases between the two ends. There are 13 residues in the CDR3. CDR1 and CDR2 from the germline V gene are MNHEY and SVGEGT. Here the CDR3 reads CASSYGAMDEAFF. The DNA of the CDR3 is TGTGCCAGCAGTTACGGGGCAATGGATGAAGCTTTCTTT.

A single count supports this clone. CDR3 sequence reads: CASSFGKAETQHF. CDR3 nucleotides: TGTGCCAGCAGCTTTGGAAAGGCCGAGACCCAGCATTTT. The gene calls are TRBV7-2 and TRBJ1-5, with unresolved D. Between the trimmed V and J ends, which lost 3 bases and 11 bases, there was a span of 14 bases. This CDR3 is 13 amino acids long. Germline-derived CDR1 and CDR2 are SGHTA and FQGNSA.

The CDR3, as DNA: TGTGCCAGCCGGGACAGGGGTTCCGGGAACACTGAAGCTTTCTTT. This gives the protein CASRDRGSGNTEAFF. The chain is built from TRBV19 and TRBJ1-1; 10 bases map to TRBD1. The CDR3 has 15 residues. CDR1 and CDR2 from the germline V gene are LNHDA and SQIVND (reference sequence). V was pared by 9 bases and J by 1 base, with 8 bases of the junction left unmatched.

The V gene is TRBV5-1, the J gene TRBJ1-2, with no clear D. Looked up from germline, CDR1 is SGHRS and CDR2 is YFSETQ. This CDR3 has 16 amino acids. Trimming removed 2 bases at V and 1 base at J, with 15 bases between. The CDR3 spells CASSFHVDGVNYGYTF. As DNA, the CDR3 is TGCGCCAGCAGCTTTCATGTAGATGGGGTTAACTATGGCTACACCTTC. The full variable domain, its missing parts supplied by reference TRBV5-1 and TRBJ1-2, is KAGVTQTPRYLIKTRGQQVTLSCSPISGHRSVSWYQQTPGQGLQFLFEYFSETQRNKGNFPGRFSGRQFSNSRSEMNVSTLELGDSALYLCASSFHVDGVNYGYTFGSGTRLTVV.

This clone was seen a single time. The gene calls are TRBV5-1 and TRBJ2-7; TRBD1 might be the D (6 bases). The CDR3 contains 16 residues. Germline lookup yields CDR1 SGHRS and CDR2 YFSETQ. V was clipped by 4 bases and J by 4 bases, with 21 bases between them. CDR3 protein: CASSNENSGTKYEQYF. Here the CDR3 DNA reads TGCGCCAGCAGCAACGAGAATTCCGGGACAAAATACGAGCAGTACTTC.

This clone was picked up one time. The gene calls are TRBV11-2 and TRBJ2-5, with 7 bases identical to TRBD2. The CDR3 is 17 amino acids. Trimming removed 0 bases from V and 5 bases from J; junction bases left unmatched: 12. The germline gives CDR1 SGHAT, CDR2 FQNNGV. The CDR3 loop reads CASSLDLFVGGAETQYF. In DNA form, the CDR3 reads TGTGCCAGCAGCTTAGATCTGTTTGTGGGAGGGGCGGAGACCCAGTACTTC. The full variable domain, completed using reference TRBV11-2 and TRBJ2-5, is EAGVAQSPRYKIIEKRQSVAFWCNPISGHATLYWYQQILGQGPKLLIQFQNNGVVDDSQLPKDRFSAERLKGVDSTLKIQPAKLEDSAVYLCASSLDLFVGGAETQYFGPGTRLLVL.

In this sample, this clone turned up once. The V and J genes are TRBV29-1 and TRBJ2-1; TRBD1 agrees at 7 bases. From germline, CDR1 is SQVTM and CDR2 ANQGSEA. The V and J ends lost 5 bases and 4 bases, in that order; junction bases with no gene match: 2. The length of the CDR3 is 12 residues. The CDR3 DNA is TGCAGCGTTCAGGGGGTATACAATGAGCAGTTCTTC. It is translated as CSVQGVYNEQFF.

The rearrangement uses TRBV10-3 and TRBJ1-1; 8 bases are shared with TRBD1. V lost 4 bases to trimming and J lost 10 bases; unmatched junction nucleotides: 5. CDR3 length equals 12 residues. Germline V CDR1 and CDR2: ENHRY, SYGVKD. CDR3 coding DNA: TGTGCCATCAGTGGACAGGGGTATGGAGCTTTCTTT. Its translation is CAISGQGYGAFF.

The chain carries TRBV18 and TRBJ1-1, with 7 bases aligning to TRBD1. Germline V gene sequence: CDR1 KGHSH, CDR2 LQKENI. V lost 1 base to trimming and J lost 0 bases; unmatched junction nucleotides: 2. The CDR3 consists of 15 residues. The CDR3 here is CASSPLGTVNTEAFF. In DNA, the CDR3 is TGTGCCAGCTCACCACTAGGGACAGTGAACACTGAAGCTTTCTTT.

The chain is built from TRBV30 and TRBJ2-1; 11 bases map to TRBD2. The germline V gene has CDR1 GTSNPN and CDR2 SVGIG (reference sequence). The CDR3 sequence is 17 residues long. The V and J ends lost 2 bases and 0 bases, in that order; junction bases with no gene match: 6. Here the CDR3 reads CAWSSTSGGRSYNEQFF. The CDR3 DNA is TGTGCCTGGAGTTCTACTAGCGGGGGCCGCTCCTACAATGAGCAGTTCTTC.

Only one count was recorded for this clone. This rearrangement joins TRBV13 to TRBJ1-2; tentative D call: TRBD1 (5 bases). The length of the CDR3 is 15 residues. The V end was cut by 5 bases, the J end by 2 bases, with 15 bases between. Germline-derived CDR1 and CDR2 are PRHDT and FYEKMQ (reference sequence). This chain's CDR3 is CASSPSGGMNYGYTF. The CDR3 DNA reads as TGTGCCAGCAGCCCATCCGGGGGGATGAACTATGGCTACACCTTC.

The chain has TRBV4-3 and TRBJ2-3; 8 bases map to TRBD2. This CDR3 is 16 amino acids long. Germline V lookup: CDR1 LGHNA, CDR2 YSLEER. V lost 0 bases, J lost 3 bases, and 5 bases stayed unmatched. The CDR3 protein is CASSQDRSGGTDTQYF. In DNA form, the CDR3 reads TGCGCCAGCAGCCAAGATAGGAGCGGGGGAACAGATACGCAGTATTTT.

The genes are TRBV5-1 and TRBJ1-5; D remains unclear. This CDR3 has 12 residues. Per germline, CDR1 SGHRS and CDR2 YFSETQ. V dropped 0 bases and J dropped 9 bases, with 7 bases sitting between them. The CDR3 sequence is CASSLDGWPQHF. DNA for the CDR3: TGCGCCAGCAGCTTGGACGGATGGCCCCAGCATTTT.

The chain combines TRBV4-1 with TRBJ2-3, with TRBD2 matching 12 bases. The CDR3 is 18 residues long. Germline CDR1 reads MGHRA; CDR2 reads YSYEKL. J gave up 1 base and V 2 bases, and 7 bases lay outside the gene matches. DNA of the CDR3: TGCGCCAGCAGCCAACTAGCGGGGGGGCCGGAGCGCACAGATACGCAGTATTTT. Encoded protein: CASSQLAGGPERTDTQYF.

As regards this clone: The junction shows a germline mismatch at one end, possibly a read error. The rearrangement uses TRBV30 and TRBJ1-3, with D perhaps TRBD1 (5 bases). CDR1 and CDR2 from the germline V gene are GTSNPN and SVGIG (reference sequence). The CDR3 contains 11 residues. The CDR3: CAWRSRERVDF. CDR3 coding DNA: TGTGCCTGGAGAAGCAGGGAACGAGTGGATTTT.